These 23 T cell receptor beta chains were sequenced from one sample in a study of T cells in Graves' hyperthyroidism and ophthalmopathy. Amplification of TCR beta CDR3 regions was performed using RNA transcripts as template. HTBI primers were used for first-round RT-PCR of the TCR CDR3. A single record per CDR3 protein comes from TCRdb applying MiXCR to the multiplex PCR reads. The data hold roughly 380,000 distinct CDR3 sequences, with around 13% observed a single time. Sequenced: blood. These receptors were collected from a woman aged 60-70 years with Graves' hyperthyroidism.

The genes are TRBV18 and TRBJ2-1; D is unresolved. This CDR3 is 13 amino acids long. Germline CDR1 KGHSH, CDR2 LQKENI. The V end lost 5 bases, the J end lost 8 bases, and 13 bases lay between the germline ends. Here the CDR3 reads CASSARLPDEQFF. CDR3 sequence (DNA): TGTGCCAGCTCAGCTAGACTCCCCGATGAGCAGTTCTTC.

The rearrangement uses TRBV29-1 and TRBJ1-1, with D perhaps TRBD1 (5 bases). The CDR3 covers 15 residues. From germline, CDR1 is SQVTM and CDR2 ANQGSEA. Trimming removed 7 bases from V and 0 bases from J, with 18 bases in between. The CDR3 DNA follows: TGCAGCGGTGCGTCAGGGTGGGCGATGAACACTGAAGCTTTCTTT. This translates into CSGASGWAMNTEAFF.

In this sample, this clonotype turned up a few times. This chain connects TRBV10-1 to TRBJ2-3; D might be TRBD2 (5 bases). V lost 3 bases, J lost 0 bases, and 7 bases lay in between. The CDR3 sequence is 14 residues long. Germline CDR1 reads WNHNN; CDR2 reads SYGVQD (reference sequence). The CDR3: CASSDGGSTDTQYF. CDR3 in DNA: TGCGCCAGCAGTGACGGCGGGAGCACAGATACGCAGTATTTT.

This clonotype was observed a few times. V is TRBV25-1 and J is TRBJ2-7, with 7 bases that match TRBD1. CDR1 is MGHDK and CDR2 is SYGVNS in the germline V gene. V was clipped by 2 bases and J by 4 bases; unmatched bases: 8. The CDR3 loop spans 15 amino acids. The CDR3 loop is CASSEIQGSRYEQYF. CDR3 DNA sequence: TGTGCCAGCAGTGAAATACAGGGGTCCCGATACGAGCAGTACTTC.

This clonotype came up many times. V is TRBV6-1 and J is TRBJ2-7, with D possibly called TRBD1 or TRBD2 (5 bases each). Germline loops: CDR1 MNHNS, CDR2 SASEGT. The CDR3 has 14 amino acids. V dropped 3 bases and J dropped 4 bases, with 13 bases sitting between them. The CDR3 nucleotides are TGTGCCAGCAGTGAGAGAACGGGACCTTACGAGCAGTACTTC. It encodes CASSERTGPYEQYF.

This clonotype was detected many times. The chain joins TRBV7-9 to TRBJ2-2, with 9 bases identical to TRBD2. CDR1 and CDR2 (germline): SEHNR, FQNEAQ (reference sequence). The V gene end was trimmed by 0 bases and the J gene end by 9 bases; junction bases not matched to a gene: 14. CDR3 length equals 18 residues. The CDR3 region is CASSLAKFPSGISWELFF. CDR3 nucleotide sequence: TGTGCCAGCAGCTTAGCGAAGTTCCCTAGCGGGATAAGTTGGGAGCTGTTTTTT.

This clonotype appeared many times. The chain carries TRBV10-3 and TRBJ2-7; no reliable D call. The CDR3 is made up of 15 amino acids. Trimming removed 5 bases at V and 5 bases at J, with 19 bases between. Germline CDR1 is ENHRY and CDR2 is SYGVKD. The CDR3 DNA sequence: TGTGCCATCAGTTTATCTGGGCGGCAGTTCGACGAGCAGTACTTC. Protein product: CAISLSGRQFDEQYF.

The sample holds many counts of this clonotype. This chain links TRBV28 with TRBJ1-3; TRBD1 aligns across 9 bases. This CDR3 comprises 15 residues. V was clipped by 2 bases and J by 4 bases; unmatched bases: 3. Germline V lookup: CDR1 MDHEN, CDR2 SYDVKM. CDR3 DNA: TGTGCCAGCAGTTTACCCGGGACAGGGGGAAACACCATATATTTT. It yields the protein CASSLPGTGGNTIYF.

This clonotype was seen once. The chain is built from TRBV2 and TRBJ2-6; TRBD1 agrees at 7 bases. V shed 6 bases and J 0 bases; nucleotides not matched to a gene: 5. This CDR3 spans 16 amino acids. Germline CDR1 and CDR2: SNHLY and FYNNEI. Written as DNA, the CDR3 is TGTGCCAGCAGCCAGGGACAGACCTCTGGGGCCAACGTCCTGACTTTC. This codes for CASSQGQTSGANVLTF.

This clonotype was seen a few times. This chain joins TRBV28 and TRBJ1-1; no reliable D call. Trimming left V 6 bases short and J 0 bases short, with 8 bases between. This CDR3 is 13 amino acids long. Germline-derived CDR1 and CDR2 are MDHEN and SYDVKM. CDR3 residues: CASSRRLNTEAFF. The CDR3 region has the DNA TGTGCCAGCAGCCGGAGACTGAACACTGAAGCTTTCTTT.

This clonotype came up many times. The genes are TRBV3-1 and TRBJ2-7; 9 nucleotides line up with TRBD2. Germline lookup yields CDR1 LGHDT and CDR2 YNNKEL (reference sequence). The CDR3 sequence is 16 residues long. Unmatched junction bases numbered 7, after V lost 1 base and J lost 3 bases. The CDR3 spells CASSQAKAGGHYEQYF. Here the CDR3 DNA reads TGTGCCAGCAGCCAAGCGAAAGCGGGAGGCCACTACGAGCAGTACTTC.

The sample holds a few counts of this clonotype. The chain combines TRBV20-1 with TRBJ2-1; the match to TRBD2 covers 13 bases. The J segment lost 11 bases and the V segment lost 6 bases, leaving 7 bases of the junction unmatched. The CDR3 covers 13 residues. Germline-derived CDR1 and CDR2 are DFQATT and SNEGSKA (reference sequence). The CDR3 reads CSAGTSGVVQQFF. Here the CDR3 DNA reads TGCAGTGCGGGGACTAGCGGGGTTGTACAGCAGTTCTTC.

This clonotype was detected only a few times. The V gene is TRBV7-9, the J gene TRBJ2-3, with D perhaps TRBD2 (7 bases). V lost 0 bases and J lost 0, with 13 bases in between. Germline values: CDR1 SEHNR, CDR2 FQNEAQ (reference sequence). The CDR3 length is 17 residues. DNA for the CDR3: TGTGCCAGCAGCTTAGCCCCGGGGGGCGGAAGCACAGATACGCAGTATTTT. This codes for CASSLAPGGGSTDTQYF.

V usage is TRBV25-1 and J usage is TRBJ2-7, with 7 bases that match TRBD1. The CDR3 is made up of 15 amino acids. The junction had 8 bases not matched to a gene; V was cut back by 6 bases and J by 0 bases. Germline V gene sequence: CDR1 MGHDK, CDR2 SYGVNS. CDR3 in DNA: TGTGCCAGCAGCGCAGGGGGTACAAGCTCCTACGAGCAGTACTTC. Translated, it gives CASSAGGTSSYEQYF.

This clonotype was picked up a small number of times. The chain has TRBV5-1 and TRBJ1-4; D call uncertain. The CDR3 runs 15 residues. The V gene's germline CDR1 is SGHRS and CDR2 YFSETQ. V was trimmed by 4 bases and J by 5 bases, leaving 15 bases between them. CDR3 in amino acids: CASSAAGFGNEKLFF. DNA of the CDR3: TGCGCCAGCAGCGCCGCAGGTTTCGGAAATGAAAAACTGTTTTTT.

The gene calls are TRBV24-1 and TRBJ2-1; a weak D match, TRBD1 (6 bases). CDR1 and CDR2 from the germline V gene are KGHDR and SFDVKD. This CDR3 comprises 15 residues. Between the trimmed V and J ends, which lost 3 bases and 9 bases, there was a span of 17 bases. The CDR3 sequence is CATSDTRTGSGEQFF. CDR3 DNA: TGTGCCACCAGTGATACCAGAACAGGGTCTGGTGAGCAGTTCTTC.

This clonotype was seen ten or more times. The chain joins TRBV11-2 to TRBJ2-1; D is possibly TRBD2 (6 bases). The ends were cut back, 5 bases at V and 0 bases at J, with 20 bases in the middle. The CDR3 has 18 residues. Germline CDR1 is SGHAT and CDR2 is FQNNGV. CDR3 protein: CASSLISLLAYSYNEQFF. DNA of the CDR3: TGTGCCAGCAGCCTCATTTCCCTCCTAGCGTACTCCTACAATGAGCAGTTCTTC.

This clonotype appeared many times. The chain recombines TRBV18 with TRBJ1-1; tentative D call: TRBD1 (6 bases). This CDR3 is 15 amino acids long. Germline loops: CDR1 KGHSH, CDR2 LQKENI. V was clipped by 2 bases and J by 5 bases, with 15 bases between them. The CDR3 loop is CASSPGFGGFTEAFF. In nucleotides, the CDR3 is TGTGCCAGCTCACCAGGATTTGGGGGCTTTACTGAAGCTTTCTTT.

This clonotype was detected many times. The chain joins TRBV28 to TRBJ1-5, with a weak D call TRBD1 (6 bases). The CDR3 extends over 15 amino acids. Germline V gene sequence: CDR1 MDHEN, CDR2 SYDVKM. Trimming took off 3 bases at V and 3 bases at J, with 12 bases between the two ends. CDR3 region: CASSLWQGLNQPQHF. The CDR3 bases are TGTGCCAGCAGTTTGTGGCAGGGGCTCAATCAGCCCCAGCATTTT.

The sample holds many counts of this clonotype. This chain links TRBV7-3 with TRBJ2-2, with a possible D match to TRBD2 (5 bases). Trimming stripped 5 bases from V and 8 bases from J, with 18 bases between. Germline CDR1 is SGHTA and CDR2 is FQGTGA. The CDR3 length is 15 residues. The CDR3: CASSPVPEEVGELFF. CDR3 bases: TGTGCCAGCAGCCCCGTACCTGAGGAGGTAGGGGAGCTGTTTTTT. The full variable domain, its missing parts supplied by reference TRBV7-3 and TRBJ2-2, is GAGVSQTPSNKVTEKGKYVELRCDPISGHTALYWYRQSLGQGPEFLIYFQGTGAADDSGLPNDRFFAVRPEGSVSTLKIQRTERGDSAVYLCASSPVPEEVGELFFGEGSRLTVL.

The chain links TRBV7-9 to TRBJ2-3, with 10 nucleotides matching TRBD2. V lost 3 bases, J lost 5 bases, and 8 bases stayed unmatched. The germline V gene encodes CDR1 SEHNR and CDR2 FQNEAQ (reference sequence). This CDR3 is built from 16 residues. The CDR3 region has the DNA TGTGCCAGCAGCTTGGGGCTAGCGGGAGCTAAAGATACGCAGTATTTT. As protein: CASSLGLAGAKDTQYF.

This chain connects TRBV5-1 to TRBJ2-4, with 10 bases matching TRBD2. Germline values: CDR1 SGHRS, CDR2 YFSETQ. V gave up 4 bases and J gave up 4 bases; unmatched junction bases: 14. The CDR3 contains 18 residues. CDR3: CASSVGAGATSGKNIQYF. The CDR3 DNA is TGCGCCAGCAGCGTAGGGGCAGGGGCGACTAGCGGGAAAAACATTCAGTACTTC.

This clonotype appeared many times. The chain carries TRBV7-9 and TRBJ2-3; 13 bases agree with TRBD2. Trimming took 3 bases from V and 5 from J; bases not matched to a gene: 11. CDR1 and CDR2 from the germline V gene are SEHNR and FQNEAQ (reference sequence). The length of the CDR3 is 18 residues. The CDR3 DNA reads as TGTGCCAGCAGCTTCAGACGCACGAGGACTAGCGGGAGAGATACGCAGTATTTT. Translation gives CASSFRRTRTSGRDTQYF.